This entry concerns a single T cell receptor (beta chain). No antigen is known for it. Profiled with immunoSEQ multiplex PCR; TCRdb holds only in-frame clones, not every one. The table has roughly 86,000 clones, about 83% seen once. Noted time point: cycle 4 day 1 (C4D1), after less than 7 weeks of nivolumab. Patients all relapsed after autologous stem cell transplantation, and there was variation in brentuximab vedotin exposure. This specimen belongs to a study of PD-1 blockade in classical Hodgkin lymphoma. Study findings and constraints: In newly diagnosed patients, baseline TCR diversity was reportedly below that of healthy donors. The study found that TCR diversity rose significantly by C4D1 in CD4+ but not CD8+ cells.

This TCR was sampled from a human donor with classical Hodgkin lymphoma. Sequences were derived from peripheral blood mononuclear cells (PBMCs), sampled before the fourth cycle of nivolumab.

The CDR3 reads CASSIRGRAGEQYF. CDR3 sequence (DNA): TGTGCCAGTAGTATAAGGGGTCGCGCGGGCGAGCAGTACTTC. The V call is TRBV19, the J call TRBJ2-7; either TRBD1 or TRBD2 may fit D (5 bases each). The germline CDR1 and CDR2 sequences are LNHDA and SQIVND (reference sequence). V lost 2 bases and J lost 6, with 14 bases in between. CDR3 size: 14 residues.